A selection of T cell receptor beta chains follows, all from one sample in a study of PD-1 blockade in classical Hodgkin lymphoma. Assay: immunoSEQ multiplex PCR; the TCRdb copy retains only in-frame clones and omits some. Here the sample spans 3,500 to 4,500 clones, around two thirds being singletons. The specimen comprised CD8+ T cells from blood, sampled before the fourth cycle of nivolumab. These receptors came from a human donor with classical Hodgkin lymphoma. CDR3s include the opening cysteine and the closing phenylalanine or tryptophan. The D gene is left open where the match is weak. Clone sizes are given selectively: once, few, many, or a class where the clone is expanded.

TRBJ1-3 TRBD1 - TRBV4-3 TGCGCCAGCAGCCAGGGAGGGGGCAGGGGCTCTGGAAACACCATATATTTT CASSQGGGRGSGNTIYF
TRBJ1-6 TRBD1 - TRBV4-1 TGCGCCAGCAGCCAAGGGGACAGCTCCTATAATTCACCCCTCCACTTT CASSQGDSSYNSPLHF
TRBJ1-5 TRBD1 - TRBV18 TGTGCCAGCTCACCAGACTTCGGACAGGGAAAGCAGCCCCAGCATTTT CASSPDFGQGKQPQHF
TRBJ2-7 TRBD1 - TRBV9 TGTGCCAGCAGCGCGACGTTGGGCCCCGGGACAGGGGAGGCCTACGAGCAGTACTTC CASSATLGPGTGEAYEQYF
TRBJ2-1 - - TRBV15 TGTGCCACCGGACCCAGCCGGGGTAGCTTCGATGAGCAGTTCTTC CATGPSRGSFDEQFF
TRBJ2-7 - - TRBV18 TGTGCCAGCTCACCGGACAGCGGCGAGCAGTACTTC CASSPDSGEQYF
TRBJ1-1 - - TRBV6-5 TGTGCCAGCAGACCCGACAGTTACACTGAAGCTTTCTTT CASRPDSYTEAFF
TRBJ1-5 - - TRBV2 TGTGCCAGCAGTGCCAGCAATCAGCCCCAGCATTTT CASSASNQPQHF
TRBJ2-1 - - TRBV6-8 TGTGCCAGCATTTCGGGGCCTGAGCAGTTCTTC CASISGPEQFF
TRBJ1-2 TRBD1 once TRBV6-5 TGTGCCAGCAGTTACCTAGGGACAGGGGAGGGCTACACCTTC CASSYLGTGEGYTF
TRBJ1-2 - - TRBV5-5 TGTGCCAGCAGCTTGGGACTTAACTATGGCTACACCTTC CASSLGLNYGYTF
TRBJ2-1 TRBD2 - TRBV11-2 TGTGCCAGCAGCTTAGCTAGCGGGCACAATGAGCAGTTCTTC CASSLASGHNEQFF
TRBJ2-3 TRBD2 - TRBV7-3 TGTGCCAGCAGCCTGGGGAGGCCGGGACTAGCGATTGGCACAGATACGCAGTATTTT CASSLGRPGLAIGTDTQYF
TRBJ1-6 - - TRBV4-3 TGCGCCAGCAGCCAAGGGGGCGCGGGGGATAATTCACCCCTCCACTTT CASSQGGAGDNSPLHF
TRBJ2-7 - - TRBV29-1 TGCAGCGTTGAAATTGTTAGCGAACACTACGAGCAGTACTTC CSVEIVSEHYEQYF
TRBJ2-7 TRBD2 - TRBV9 TGTGCCAGCAGCGGGACTAGCGATACCTACGAGCAGTACTTC CASSGTSDTYEQYF
TRBJ1-6 - - TRBV6-6 TGTGCCAGCAACTCTCCGGGGGGGGATAATTCACCCCTCCACTTT CASNSPGGDNSPLHF
TRBJ2-1 - few TRBV19 TGTGCCAGTAGTGCCTCTGTGAGCTCCTACAATGAGCAGTTCTTC CASSASVSSYNEQFF
TRBJ2-5 TRBD1 - TRBV5-1 TGCGCCAGCAGCTTGTGGGGACAGGGGGAAGAGACCCAGTACTTC CASSLWGQGEETQYF
TRBJ2-5 - few TRBV27 TGTGCCAGCAGTTTATACTACTTCGGGAGTATGGAGACCCAGTACTTC CASSLYYFGSMETQYF
TRBJ1-4 - - TRBV19 TGTGCCAGTAAAGCCGGGGGCGCGGGAAAACTGTTTTTT CASKAGGAGKLFF
TRBJ2-2 TRBD2 - TRBV19 TGTGCCAGTGGAGGGGAGGGGTGGGCCGGGGAGCTGTTTTTT CASGGEGWAGELFF
TRBJ2-1 TRBD1 - TRBV27 TGTGCCAGCAGCCCACAGGGGGTCGGCTACAATGAGCAGTTCTTC CASSPQGVGYNEQFF
TRBJ2-3 - - TRBV30 TGTGCCTGGATGGAGGATACGCAGTATTTT CAWMEDTQYF
TRBJ1-1 - - TRBV7-9 TGTGCCAGCAGCTTACCCGTGATTAGCGCTGAAGCTTTCTTT CASSLPVISAEAFF
TRBJ2-7 - - TRBV5-5 TGTGCCAGCAGCTTGGGGCCCATCCCTTCCTACGAGCAGTACTTC CASSLGPIPSYEQYF
TRBJ1-2 TRBD1 few TRBV7-9 TGTGCCAGCAGTTCTCCAGACAGGGAGTGGTATGGCTACACCTTC CASSSPDREWYGYTF
TRBJ2-7 TRBD2 - TRBV6-5 TGTGCCAGCAGTTACGGCGGGGGGGACGAGCAGTACTTC CASSYGGGDEQYF
TRBJ1-4 - few TRBV7-8 TGTGCCAGCAGCTCCCCGCGAGGGACATCGGGCGAAAAACTGTTTTTT CASSSPRGTSGEKLFF
TRBJ2-7 TRBD2 - TRBV28 TGTGCCAGCAGTTTATGGGCGGGAGGAAAAGAGCAGTACTTC CASSLWAGGKEQYF
TRBJ1-3 TRBD1 - TRBV4-3 TGCGCCAGCAGCCGAGACAGGGGGTCTGGAAACACCATATATTTT CASSRDRGSGNTIYF
TRBJ1-2 - few TRBV4-1 TGCGCCAGCAGCCAAGCTCAGAACTATGGCTACACCTTC CASSQAQNYGYTF
TRBJ1-5 - - TRBV4-1 TGCGCCAGCAGCCAAGATCCTTTAGCCAGCAATCAGCCCCAGCATTTT CASSQDPLASNQPQHF
TRBJ2-2 - - TRBV9 TGTGCCAGCAGCGTAGACTATGGAACCGGGGAGCTGTTTTTT CASSVDYGTGELFF
TRBJ1-4 - once TRBV4-1 TGCGCCAGCAGCCAGTTGACGAATGAAAAACTGTTTTTT CASSQLTNEKLFF
TRBJ1-1 TRBD1 few TRBV29-1 TGCAGCGTATGGACAGGAGCAACTGAAGCTTTCTTT CSVWTGATEAFF
TRBJ1-4 - - TRBV6-5 TGTGCCAGCGGCAGTGGGGAAAAACTGTTTTTT CASGSGEKLFF
TRBJ1-4 TRBD1 - TRBV27 TGTGCCAGCAGTTCCCAGGGGGCAGAAAAACTGTTTTTT CASSSQGAEKLFF
TRBJ1-2 - - TRBV19 TGTGCCAGTAGTATAGATCTATTCCCTTCCTATGGCTACACCTTC CASSIDLFPSYGYTF
TRBJ1-1 - - TRBV7-9 TGTGCCAGCACCGGACCCATGAACACTGAAGCTTTCTTT CASTGPMNTEAFF
TRBJ2-1 - - TRBV7-3 TGTGCCAGCAGCTTACATGCGGGACCCTACAATGAGCAGTTCTTC CASSLHAGPYNEQFF
TRBJ2-1 TRBD2 - TRBV11-3 TGTGCCAGCAGCTCCAGACTAGCAAACAATGAGCAGTTCTTC CASSSRLANNEQFF
TRBJ2-5 TRBD1 - TRBV6-5 TGTGCCAGCAGTCCCGACAGGGGTGAGACCCAGTACTTC CASSPDRGETQYF
TRBJ2-5 - - TRBV5-4 TGTGCCAGCAGCTTGGATAGAAAAGAGACCCAGTACTTC CASSLDRKETQYF
TRBJ1-1 - - TRBV27 TGTGCCAGCAGGAAACATTTTTCACTCGCTGAAGCTTTCTTT CASRKHFSLAEAFF
TRBJ2-3 - - TRBV29-1 TGCAGCGTTGAAGATGCGGGGCCTGGCTGGAGGGAGCATGGTACGCAGTATTTT CSVEDAGPGWREHGTQYF
TRBJ2-7 - - TRBV4-1 TGCGCCAGCAGTCCTACCCCCGGGACCTACGAGCAGTACTTC CASSPTPGTYEQYF
TRBJ2-5 TRBD2 - TRBV27 TGTGCCAGCAGTTTATATACTAGCGATAGAGGGGAGACCCAGTACTTC CASSLYTSDRGETQYF
TRBJ2-7 TRBD1 once TRBV7-8 TGTGCCAGCAGCACAGGGGGCGCGTCCTACGAGCAGTACTTC CASSTGGASYEQYF
TRBJ1-1 - few TRBV4-1 TGCGCCAGCAGCCAAGAGGGCACTAGACACACTGAAGCTTTCTTT CASSQEGTRHTEAFF
TRBJ2-1 - once TRBV6-6 TGTGCCACCCTTGCGGGATACAATGAGCAGTTCTTC CATLAGYNEQFF
TRBJ1-4 - - TRBV6-5 TGTGCCAGCAGTTGGGGCAAGGGCGGAGAACTGTTTTTT CASSWGKGGELFF
TRBJ2-7 - few TRBV6-5 TGTGCCAGCAGTTACGGGGTCCTTTCTAAGGGCGAGCAGTACTTC CASSYGVLSKGEQYF
TRBJ1-1 - - TRBV13 TGTGCCAGCACCCGAGGGGGTAGGACTGAAGCTTTCTTT CASTRGGRTEAFF
TRBJ2-1 - - TRBV9 TGTGCCAGCAGCGTTTTTCACGGGGGTGAGCAGTTCTTC CASSVFHGGEQFF
TRBJ2-7 TRBD1 - TRBV6-1 TGTGCCAGCAGTGAAGCGTACTTGGGGACAGGGTTCTACGAGCAGTACTTC CASSEAYLGTGFYEQYF
TRBJ1-2 - - TRBV4-1 TGCGCCAGCAGCCAAGGACAATCCTATGGCTACACCTTC CASSQGQSYGYTF